This TCR beta chain was sequenced in a study of T-cell reconstitution after alpha-beta-depleted transplantation in children. Construction of the TCRbeta library involved unique molecular identifiers. TCRdb used MiXCR to reprocess the PCR reads, holding one entry per CDR3 protein. The sample records over 85,000 distinct CDR3 sequences, over 9% being singletons. This CDR3 has 15 residues. Germline loops: CDR1 SGHNT, CDR2 YYREEE (reference sequence). Trimming took 4 bases from V and 4 from J, leaving 16 bases between them. The sequencing used PBMCs from the stem cell graft donor, collected from the stem cell graft. V usage is TRBV5-4 and J usage is TRBJ2-3; TRBD2 might be the D (6 bases). This clonotype was sampled from a human donor who donated a stem cell graft to a child with acute lymphoblastic leukemia. The CDR3 sequence: CASSPGLYDPDTQYF. CDR3 bases: TGTGCCAGCAGCCCGGGACTGTACGACCCAGATACGCAGTATTTT.